Following are 28 T cell receptor beta chains from one sample sequenced in a study of T-cell memory formation after mild COVID-19. One entry per CDR3 protein, called by TCRdb with MiXCR from the 5' RACE reads. The data show hundreds of thousands of distinct CDR3 sequences, over 15% seen once. The sequenced sample consisted of PBMCs or a T cell subset sorted from them (not recorded which). Receptor source: an adult woman who had mild COVID-19 (a few samples of this study predate the infection). Cell type and time point are not known.

This clonotype was seen a few times. The CDR3, as DNA: TGTGCCAGCAGTTACTCCCAGGGCTTCATCTCTGAGCAGTTCTTC. This sequence encodes CASSYSQGFISEQFF. The chain employs TRBV6-5 and TRBJ2-1; D might be TRBD1 (5 bases). The length of the CDR3 is 15 residues. The ends were cut back, 0 bases at V and 9 bases at J, with 15 bases in the middle. The germline gives CDR1 MNHEY, CDR2 SVGAGI.

The chain recombines TRBV18 with TRBJ2-1, with 9 positions matching TRBD2. V was clipped by 6 bases and J by 0 bases; unmatched bases: 6. CDR1 is KGHSH, CDR2 LQKENI, per germline. CDR3 length: 16 amino acids. The CDR3 reads CASSTSGGSSYNEQFF. CDR3 nucleotide sequence: TGTGCCAGCTCCACAAGCGGGGGGAGCTCCTACAATGAGCAGTTCTTC.

The V and J genes are TRBV5-6 and TRBJ2-1; possibly TRBD2 for D (6 bases). Looked up from germline, CDR1 is SGHDT and CDR2 is YYEEEE. This CDR3 region has 16 residues. Deletions cut 4 bases from V and 6 bases from J, with 20 bases between. This CDR3 reads CASSPEWSSAGNEQFF. For the CDR3, the DNA is TGTGCCAGCAGCCCGGAGTGGTCTAGCGCGGGCAATGAGCAGTTCTTC.

This clonotype has only a few counts. The chain combines TRBV5-1 with TRBJ1-2; D unclear. CDR3 length: 16 amino acids. Trimming stripped 5 bases from V and 0 bases from J, with 17 bases between. Looked up from germline, CDR1 is SGHRS and CDR2 is YFSETQ. The CDR3 DNA reads as TGCGCCAGCAGTTCTGAGGAAGGGCTTCCTAACTATGGCTACACCTTC. Its translation is CASSSEEGLPNYGYTF.

Written as DNA, the CDR3 is TGTGCCAGCTCGATCGACAGCGTGAACACTGAAGCTTTCTTT. Translation: CASSIDSVNTEAFF. The rearrangement links TRBV12-3 or TRBV12-4 to TRBJ1-1, with D possibly TRBD1 on 5 matching bases. V dropped 8 bases and J dropped 0 bases, with 13 bases sitting between them. CDR3 length: 14 residues.

This clonotype has more than one count but fewer than ten. The chain is built from TRBV6-5 and TRBJ2-2; D is uncertain. This CDR3 has 14 amino acids. Germline loops: CDR1 MNHEY, CDR2 SVGAGI. V was clipped by 6 bases and J by 5 bases, with 13 bases between them. The CDR3 here is CASSLSPGTGELFF. The CDR3 DNA reads TGTGCCAGCAGCCTAAGTCCGGGTACCGGGGAGCTGTTTTTT.

The V gene is TRBV30, the J gene TRBJ2-5; TRBD2 might be the D (5 bases). V lost 4 bases and J lost 5, with 17 bases in between. Germline V gene sequence: CDR1 GTSNPN, CDR2 SVGIG (reference sequence). This CDR3 is built from 14 residues. CDR3 DNA: TGTGCCTGGACTCCAACGGGGTCATGGGAGACCCAGTACTTC. It is translated as CAWTPTGSWETQYF.

V is TRBV30 and J is TRBJ1-1; D not resolved. The CDR3 length is 13 residues. Trimming stripped 2 bases from V and 0 bases from J, with 7 bases between. The V gene's germline CDR1 is GTSNPN and CDR2 SVGIG (reference sequence). The CDR3 here is CAWSRNVNTEAFF. The CDR3 DNA reads TGTGCCTGGAGTAGGAATGTGAACACTGAAGCTTTCTTT.

The rearrangement uses TRBV20-1 and TRBJ1-5; TRBD1 matches 9 bases. The germline V gene has CDR1 DFQATT and CDR2 SNEGSKA (reference sequence). J was trimmed by 5 bases and V by 6 bases; bases with no gene match: 11. The CDR3 is 15 amino acids. The CDR3 is CSALFGTGIDQPQHF. For the CDR3, the DNA is TGCAGTGCATTGTTTGGGACAGGGATCGATCAGCCCCAGCATTTT.

CDR3 coding DNA: TGTGCCTGGAGTGTCATCGTCGCTGAAGCTTTCTTT. It specifies CAWSVIVAEAFF. The rearrangement joins TRBV30 to TRBJ1-1; no clear D gene. The length of the CDR3 is 12 residues. CDR1 is GTSNPN and CDR2 is SVGIG in the germline V gene (reference sequence). With 0 bases removed from V and 6 bases from J, the gap between germline ends came to 8 bases.

Only one count was recorded for this clonotype. This chain links TRBV7-2 with TRBJ1-1; D gene ambiguous. V lost 0 bases and J lost 10, with 9 bases in between. The CDR3 is 12 residues long. Germline assignment: CDR1 SGHTA and CDR2 FQGNSA. CDR3 protein: CASSLAPGRAFF. The CDR3 bases are TGTGCCAGCAGCTTAGCACCCGGGAGAGCTTTCTTT.

The gene calls are TRBV5-1 and TRBJ2-3, with 10 bases identical to TRBD2. The V and J ends lost 4 bases and 4 bases, in that order; junction bases with no gene match: 21. This CDR3 contains 20 residues. Germline lookup yields CDR1 SGHRS and CDR2 YFSETQ. CDR3 sequence reads: CASSPVLTAGGPEPPDTQYF. CDR3 DNA sequence: TGCGCCAGCAGCCCCGTTCTCACAGCGGGAGGGCCTGAGCCGCCAGATACGCAGTATTTT.

This clonotype was detected a few times. The V and J genes are TRBV3-1 and TRBJ1-6; 9 bases map to TRBD1. Trimming cost V 7 bases and J 9 bases; bases outside gene matches: 4. Germline CDR1 LGHDT, CDR2 YNNKEL (reference sequence). This CDR3 comprises 13 residues. The CDR3 DNA reads TGTGCCAGCACCCCGGGACAGGGTTCACCCCTCCACTTT. Its translation is CASTPGQGSPLHF. Filled out from reference TRBV3-1 and TRBJ1-6, the complete variable domain reads DTAVSQTPKYLVTQMGNDKSIKCEQNLGHDTMYWYKQDSKKFLKIMFSYNNKELIINETVPNRFSPKSPDKAHLNLHINSLELGDSAVYFCASTPGQGSPLHFGNGTRLTVT.

The chain has TRBV20-1 and TRBJ2-5; perhaps TRBD1 as D (6 bases). Trimming took 5 bases from V and 7 from J, leaving 11 bases between them. From germline, CDR1 is DFQATT and CDR2 SNEGSKA (reference sequence). The CDR3 is made up of 11 amino acids. The CDR3 region has the DNA TGCAGTGCTGGCAGGGACACGACCCAGTACTTC. This codes for CSAGRDTTQYF.

This chain's CDR3 is CSVLQAGVSYEQYF. CDR3 nucleotide sequence: TGCAGCGTCCTTCAGGCGGGGGTGTCCTACGAGCAGTACTTC. J is TRBJ2-7 and V is TRBV29-1, with 7 bases fitting TRBD2. CDR3 length: 14 amino acids. From germline, CDR1 is SQVTM and CDR2 ANQGSEA. The V segment lost 6 bases and the J segment 1 base; nucleotides outside the gene matches: 9.

This rearrangement joins TRBV3-1 to TRBJ2-3, with D hard to call. The CDR3 is 12 residues long. Trimming cost V 3 bases and J 5 bases, with 6 bases left between them. Germline CDR1 LGHDT, CDR2 YNNKEL (reference sequence). The chain's CDR3 is CASSQVIDTQYF. The CDR3 DNA is TGTGCCAGCAGCCAGGTCATAGATACGCAGTATTTT.

This clonotype occurred a few times. CDR3 region: CASSTSGRLGTGELFF. In DNA, the CDR3 is TGTGCCAGCAGCACTTCAGGGCGTTTGGGCACCGGGGAGCTGTTTTTT. The gene calls are TRBV6-5 and TRBJ2-2; D is perhaps TRBD1 (5 bases). Trimming shortened V by 6 bases and J by 4 bases, and 18 bases separated the two germline ends. CDR3 length: 16 amino acids. Germline V lookup: CDR1 MNHEY, CDR2 SVGAGI.

The chain uses TRBV25-1 and TRBJ2-7; tentatively, D is TRBD1 or TRBD2 (6 bases each). The CDR3 totals 15 residues. CDR1 MGHDK and CDR2 SYGVNS come from the germline V gene. V shed 3 bases and J shed 4 bases, with 16 bases lying between them. This chain's CDR3 is CASSDWAGEVYEQYF. CDR3 sequence (DNA): TGTGCCAGCAGTGACTGGGCAGGGGAGGTGTACGAGCAGTACTTC.

The table lists this clonotype with a few counts. The chain recombines TRBV5-1 with TRBJ2-4, with TRBD1 as a possible D gene (6 bases). The CDR3 spans 15 residues. Looked up from germline, CDR1 is SGHRS and CDR2 is YFSETQ. Trimming removed 2 bases from V and 0 bases from J, with 9 bases in between. Here the CDR3 reads CASSLGGSAKNIQYF. Here the CDR3 DNA reads TGCGCCAGCAGCTTAGGGGGATCAGCCAAAAACATTCAGTACTTC.

There are a few counts of this clonotype. As DNA, the CDR3 is TGTGCCTGGAGTCGGACAGTCCAAGAGACCCAGTACTTC. Translating gives CAWSRTVQETQYF. This chain links TRBV30 with TRBJ2-5; D is perhaps TRBD1 (6 bases). There are 13 residues in the CDR3. Germline V gene lookup returns CDR1 GTSNPN and CDR2 SVGIG (reference sequence). The germline V and J ends were trimmed by 2 bases and 1 base, with 8 bases remaining between them.

At least ten counts were recorded for this clonotype. The chain couples TRBV12-3 or TRBV12-4 to TRBJ1-6, with D unclear. The CDR3 spans 13 residues. Trimming took off 1 base at V and 6 bases at J, with 4 bases between the two ends. The CDR3, as DNA: TGTGCCAGCAGTTTAGACCCTAATTCACCCCTCCACTTT. Translated: CASSLDPNSPLHF.

Here the CDR3 reads CASSQAGLIMNTEAFF. CDR3 DNA sequence: TGCGCCAGCAGCCAGGCAGGATTAATCATGAACACTGAAGCTTTCTTT. The rearrangement uses TRBV4-1 and TRBJ1-1; D is unclear. Germline V gives CDR1 MGHRA, CDR2 YSYEKL. Trimming pared 3 bases from V and 0 bases from J, leaving 14 bases between. This CDR3 is built from 16 residues.

In this sample, this clonotype turned up a few times. The chain combines TRBV27 with TRBJ2-5; TRBD2 aligns across 9 bases. CDR1 MNHEY and CDR2 SMNVEV come from the germline V gene (reference sequence). The CDR3 has 18 amino acids. The V and J ends lost 7 bases and 3 bases, in that order; junction bases with no gene match: 18. CDR3 amino acids: CASTPSPPAGGRKETQYF. DNA for the CDR3: TGTGCCAGCACTCCTAGCCCCCCCGCGGGAGGGCGTAAAGAGACCCAGTACTTC.

This chain connects TRBV6-5 to TRBJ2-1; 9 bases line up with TRBD2. CDR3 length: 16 residues. V lost 2 bases to trimming and J lost 5 bases; unmatched junction nucleotides: 7. From germline, CDR1 is MNHEY and CDR2 SVGAGI. CDR3 amino acids: CASSYTTSGNHNEQFF. The CDR3 DNA sequence: TGTGCCAGCAGTTACACGACTAGCGGAAATCACAATGAGCAGTTCTTC.

The CDR3 DNA sequence: TGTGCCACCAGTGACCTGGACAGGGCGGGGGAGACCCAGTACTTC. Its translation: CATSDLDRAGETQYF. This rearrangement joins TRBV24-1 to TRBJ2-5, with 8 bases lining up with TRBD1. CDR1 is KGHDR and CDR2 is SFDVKD in the germline V gene. The CDR3 is 15 amino acids. Losses at the gene ends were 4 bases for V and 5 bases for J; bases not matched to a gene: 8.

In DNA, the CDR3 is TGTGCCAGCAGCTTAGCTCAGGGACGCGAGCAGTTCTTC. This codes for CASSLAQGREQFF. The J gene is TRBJ2-1, the V gene TRBV11-3; D may match TRBD1 or TRBD2 (5 bases each). Germline V gene sequence: CDR1 SGHNT, CDR2 YENEEA. The V gene lost 1 base and the J gene lost 10 bases, with 11 bases spanning the gap. CDR3 length equals 13 residues.

This clonotype has ten or more counts. V is TRBV4-2 and J is TRBJ2-7, with TRBD2 matching over 13 bases. Germline CDR1 LGHNA, CDR2 YNFKEQ. V was clipped by 4 bases and J by 4 bases; unmatched bases: 7. This CDR3 has 16 residues. CDR3 in amino acids: CASSLTGTSGIYEQYF. The CDR3 coding sequence is TGTGCCAGCAGCCTGACCGGGACTAGCGGGATATACGAGCAGTACTTC.

The J gene is TRBJ2-7, the V gene TRBV4-1; perhaps TRBD2 as D (6 bases). The V and J ends lost 4 bases and 2 bases respectively, with 21 bases between them. Per germline, CDR1 MGHRA and CDR2 YSYEKL. This CDR3 comprises 17 residues. The CDR3 loop reads CASSRSQTSSGPYEQYF. In DNA, the CDR3 is TGCGCCAGCAGCCGGAGCCAAACTAGCTCCGGTCCCTACGAGCAGTACTTC.